The 26 T cell receptor beta chains presented below share a single source sample, sequenced in a study of T cell responses to AZD1222 COVID-19 vaccine. TCRdb's copy holds only in-frame clones and misses some; the assay was immunoSEQ multiplex PCR. The sample contains more than 150,000 clones, about 91% of which appear only once. Sample: peripheral blood, taken 28 days after the second AZD1222 dose. These receptors were taken from an adult who received the AZD1222 COVID-19 vaccine.

J is TRBJ2-1 and V is TRBV7-2, with 12 bases matching TRBD2. The CDR3 has 18 amino acids. Germline CDR1 SGHTA, CDR2 FQGNSA. V lost 2 bases and J lost 0; bases outside the gene matches: 5. CDR3 amino acids: CASSLPGTSGRSYNEQFF. The CDR3 nucleotides read TGTGCCAGCAGCTTACCCGGGACTAGCGGGCGCTCCTACAATGAGCAGTTCTTC. Filled out from reference TRBV7-2 and TRBJ2-1, the complete variable domain reads GAGVSQSPSNKVTEKGKDVELRCDPISGHTALYWYRQSLGQGLEFLIYFQGNSAPDKSGLPSDRFSAERTGGSVSTLTIQRTQQEDSAVYLCASSLPGTSGRSYNEQFFGPGTRLTVL.

The chain employs TRBV29-1 and TRBJ2-7; 10 nucleotides agree with TRBD2. With V trimmed by 1 base and J by 5 bases, 11 bases remained unmatched. The CDR3 has 16 residues. Germline V gene lookup returns CDR1 SQVTM and CDR2 ANQGSEA. CDR3 protein: CSVEGGQAGGPHEQYF. CDR3 in DNA: TGCAGCGTTGAAGGGGGCCAAGCGGGAGGGCCCCACGAGCAGTACTTC.

The chain recombines TRBV24-1 with TRBJ1-5; TRBD1 aligns across 9 bases. With 3 bases clipped from V and 6 bases from J, the junction kept 2 bases outside the gene matches. The CDR3 loop spans 14 amino acids. Looked up from germline, CDR1 is KGHDR and CDR2 is SFDVKD. CDR3 nucleotide sequence: TGTGCCACCAGTGATGGGACAGGGAGTCAGCCCCAGCATTTT. Protein product: CATSDGTGSQPQHF.

The chain uses TRBV7-8 and TRBJ1-2; TRBD1 might be the D (6 bases). The germline CDR1 and CDR2 sequences are SGHVS and FQNEAQ. Trimming removed 1 base at V and 7 bases at J, with 13 bases between. The CDR3 contains 14 residues. Written as DNA, the CDR3 is TGTGCCAGCAGCTTAGTCAGGGGAGAAGGTGGCTACACCTTC. Amino acid sequence: CASSLVRGEGGYTF.

Only a few counts were recorded for this clone. In DNA form, the CDR3 reads TGTGCCAGCAGCTTGGGACAGGGCGCCCCGACCGACGAAAAACTGTTTTTT. As protein: CASSLGQGAPTDEKLFF. V usage is TRBV5-6 and J usage is TRBJ1-4; TRBD1 agrees at 7 bases. Germline V gives CDR1 SGHDT, CDR2 YYEEEE. After removal of 0 bases from V and 8 bases from J, the junction contained 13 bases not matched to a gene. The CDR3 totals 17 residues.

In its sample, this clone was seen a few times. This rearrangement joins TRBV29-1 to TRBJ1-1; D uncertain. The CDR3 is 13 residues long. Looked up from germline, CDR1 is SQVTM and CDR2 is ANQGSEA. Trimming pared 7 bases from V and 0 bases from J, leaving 12 bases between. The CDR3 bases are TGCAGCGCAACGTGGGCATTGAACACTGAAGCTTTCTTT. Translating it yields CSATWALNTEAFF.

V gene TRBV30 combines with J gene TRBJ2-7, with D hard to call. The CDR3 sequence is 13 residues long. V was trimmed by 0 bases and J by 3 bases, leaving 9 bases between them. Germline V gene lookup returns CDR1 GTSNPN and CDR2 SVGIG (reference sequence). The CDR3 region is CAWSVSGFYEQYF. The CDR3 DNA reads as TGTGCCTGGAGTGTATCCGGCTTCTACGAGCAGTACTTC. The entire variable domain, with the rest obtained from reference TRBV30 and TRBJ2-7, is as follows: SQTIHQWPATLVQPVGSPLSLECTVEGTSNPNLYWYRQAAGRGLQLLFYSVGIGQISSEVPQNLSASRPQDRQFILSSKKLLLSDSGFYLCAWSVSGFYEQYFGPGTRLTVT.

This clone was seen a single time. This chain joins TRBV5-6 and TRBJ1-6, with D unclear. In germline, CDR1 is SGHDT, CDR2 YYEEEE. V dropped 10 bases and J dropped 7 bases, with 12 bases sitting between them. CDR3 length: 12 residues. As DNA, the CDR3 is TGTGCCTCGGGGAGGCCCAATTCACCCCTCCACTTT. As protein: CASGRPNSPLHF.

This clone was seen once. V gene TRBV7-2 combines with J gene TRBJ1-6; TRBD1 matches at 8 bases. CDR3 length equals 15 residues. Germline V lookup: CDR1 SGHTA, CDR2 FQGNSA. J gave up 7 bases and V 1 base, and 3 bases lay outside the gene matches. The CDR3 sequence is CASSLVTGGNSPLHF. The CDR3 bases are TGTGCCAGCAGCTTAGTAACAGGGGGGAATTCACCCCTCCACTTT.

This chain uses TRBV7-2 with TRBJ2-7, with D possibly TRBD1 on 5 matching bases. The length of the CDR3 is 13 residues. The V end lost 6 bases, the J end lost 1 base, and 10 bases lay between the germline ends. Germline CDR1 and CDR2: SGHTA and FQGNSA. The chain's CDR3 is CASRSTASYEQYF. As DNA, the CDR3 is TGTGCCAGCAGGTCGACAGCTTCCTACGAGCAGTACTTC.

V is TRBV7-9 and J is TRBJ1-2, with 12 positions matching TRBD1. The CDR3 is made up of 18 amino acids. V lost 7 bases to trimming and J lost 3 bases; unmatched junction nucleotides: 15. Germline assignment: CDR1 SEHNR and CDR2 FQNEAQ (reference sequence). CDR3 sequence: CASTPKWGQGARDYGYTF. Written as DNA, the CDR3 is TGTGCCAGCACCCCGAAGTGGGGACAGGGGGCGAGGGACTATGGCTACACCTTC.

J is TRBJ1-5 and V is TRBV10-2, with 10 bases identical to TRBD1. V dropped 3 bases and J dropped 4; count of bases not matched to a gene: 9. Germline V gene lookup returns CDR1 WSHSY and CDR2 SAAADI. The CDR3 is made up of 17 amino acids. The CDR3 loop reads CASSDSGDRGRNQPQHF. The CDR3 DNA follows: TGCGCCAGCAGTGATAGTGGGGACAGGGGAAGGAATCAGCCCCAGCATTTT.

The V call is TRBV6-6, the J call TRBJ1-3; 10 nucleotides line up with TRBD1. CDR1 is MNHNY and CDR2 is SVGAGI in the germline V gene (reference sequence). The J segment lost 4 bases and the V segment lost 5 bases, leaving 5 bases of the junction unmatched. The CDR3 spans 15 residues. This CDR3 reads CASSQGTGVGNTIYF. In nucleotides, the CDR3 is TGTGCCAGCAGTCAGGGGACAGGGGTGGGAAACACCATATATTTT.

V gene TRBV5-6 combines with J gene TRBJ1-3; D call uncertain. CDR1 SGHDT and CDR2 YYEEEE come from the germline V gene. V was shortened by 1 base and J by 3 bases, with 14 bases between the two germline ends. This CDR3 is 16 amino acids long. The CDR3 bases are TGTGCCAGCAGCTTGCTTGCTCGAGCAAGTGGAAACACCATATATTTT. This translates into CASSLLARASGNTIYF.

The chain employs TRBV7-9 and TRBJ1-3; the D is unclear. The germline V gene has CDR1 SEHNR and CDR2 FQNEAQ (reference sequence). V was pared by 5 bases and J by 6 bases, with 14 bases between. The CDR3 length is 14 residues. CDR3 bases: TGTGCCAGCAGCCAAAGTAAAACTCCAAACACCATATATTTT. Its translation is CASSQSKTPNTIYF.

The chain has TRBV30 and TRBJ2-2, with 7 bases matching TRBD2. After removal of 1 base from V and 4 bases from J, the junction contained 0 bases not matched to a gene. Germline V gene data show CDR1 as GTSNPN and CDR2 as SVGIG (reference sequence). The CDR3 covers 13 residues. Here the CDR3 reads CAWSGGSTGELFF. The CDR3 DNA sequence: TGTGCCTGGAGTGGCGGGAGCACCGGGGAGCTGTTTTTT.

The chain recombines TRBV19 with TRBJ2-2; D is uncertain. The CDR3 covers 13 residues. From germline, CDR1 is LNHDA and CDR2 SQIVND (reference sequence). V was pared by 5 bases and J by 6 bases, with 10 bases between. CDR3 in DNA: TGTGCCAGTAGTGCAGTACCGCCCGGGGAGCTGTTTTTT. As protein: CASSAVPPGELFF.

In this sample, this clone turned up a few times. The rearrangement links TRBV2 to TRBJ1-6, with a tentative D call TRBD1 (5 bases). The V end was cut by 6 bases, the J end by 3 bases, with 12 bases between. The CDR3 has 15 amino acids. From germline, CDR1 is SNHLY and CDR2 FYNNEI. The CDR3 region has the DNA TGTGCCAGCAGCGTGGACCAGGGCTATAATTCACCCCTCCACTTT. This translates into CASSVDQGYNSPLHF.

This clone was counted a single time. The chain has TRBV5-5 and TRBJ1-1, with D perhaps matching TRBD1 (5 bases). The germline V gene encodes CDR1 SGHKS and CDR2 YYEKEE (reference sequence). The CDR3 is 13 residues long. Trimming pared 4 bases from V and 4 bases from J, leaving 11 bases between. The CDR3 here is CASSGIGGTEAFF. CDR3 coding DNA: TGTGCCAGCAGCGGGATCGGGGGCACTGAAGCTTTCTTT.

This rearrangement joins TRBV3-1 (or the pseudogene TRBV3-2) to TRBJ1-1, with D possibly TRBD1 on 5 matching bases. V lost 1 base, J lost 1 base, and 10 bases lay in between. CDR3 size: 15 residues. Germline CDR1 is LGHDT and CDR2 is YNNKEL (reference sequence). The CDR3 DNA sequence: TGTGCCAGCAGCCAAGGCCGGCAGGGGAACACTGAAGCTTTCTTT. Residues: CASSQGRQGNTEAFF.

This rearrangement joins TRBV5-6 to TRBJ1-2, with TRBD1 as a possible D gene (5 bases). V lost 4 bases, J lost 4 bases, and 11 bases lay in between. The germline V gene has CDR1 SGHDT and CDR2 YYEEEE. This CDR3 is built from 13 residues. The CDR3 DNA sequence: TGTGCCAGCAGCCCCCGGACAAGCTATGGCTACACCTTC. Its translation: CASSPRTSYGYTF.

J is TRBJ1-5 and V is TRBV5-1; D call uncertain. V shed 2 bases and J shed 5 bases, with 14 bases lying between them. CDR1 SGHRS and CDR2 YFSETQ come from the germline V gene. This CDR3 has 15 residues. CDR3 region: CASSFGPNGDQPQHF. The CDR3 bases are TGCGCCAGCAGCTTTGGGCCCAACGGTGATCAGCCCCAGCATTTT.

The chain recombines TRBV11-2 with TRBJ1-2; TRBD1 aligns across 7 bases. V shed 2 bases and J 2 bases; nucleotides not matched to a gene: 8. The CDR3 length is 16 residues. The germline CDR1 and CDR2 sequences are SGHAT and FQNNGV. The CDR3 loop reads CASSLLLSGQNYGYTF. CDR3 coding DNA: TGTGCCAGCAGCTTACTCCTCTCGGGACAGAACTATGGCTACACCTTC.

V gene TRBV11-2 combines with J gene TRBJ2-7; no firm D call. Germline assignment: CDR1 SGHAT and CDR2 FQNNGV. CDR3 length: 14 amino acids. V gave up 1 base and J gave up 6 bases, with 13 bases separating them. CDR3 in DNA: TGTGCCAGCAGCTTAGTCTCTAGGCCGCGCGAGCAGTACTTC. Its translation is CASSLVSRPREQYF.

The chain uses TRBV5-5 and TRBJ2-7, with 7 bases aligning to TRBD1. V shed 4 bases and J 4 bases; nucleotides not matched to a gene: 2. The CDR3 is 12 amino acids. Germline-derived CDR1 and CDR2 are SGHKS and YYEKEE (reference sequence). In nucleotides, the CDR3 is TGTGCCAGCAGCCAGGGGGAGTACGAGCAGTACTTC. Its protein is CASSQGEYEQYF.

This rearrangement joins TRBV6-2 or TRBV6-3 to TRBJ2-2; weak D call: TRBD1 (6 bases). Germline loops: CDR1 MNHEY, CDR2 SVGEGT. Deletions cut 2 bases from V and 6 bases from J, with 7 bases between. The CDR3 spans 13 residues. The CDR3 here is CASSYTGPGELFF. The CDR3 bases are TGTGCCAGCAGTTACACAGGGCCCGGGGAGCTGTTTTTT.